This TCR beta chain comes out of a study of T cells in localized non-small cell lung cancer. General study findings and limits: The study found T cell clonality highest in uninvolved adjacent lung, above tumor. Researchers found a median approximately 53 of the top 100 tumor clones in adjacent lung. Because researchers sequenced only one region of the tumor, heterogeneity is still possible. Greater T cell density in blood accompanied longer overall survival.

As for this clone: The antigen remains undetermined.

The CDR3 extends over 10 amino acids. Germline V gene sequence: CDR1 GTSNPN, CDR2 SVGIG (reference sequence). The V and J ends lost 5 bases and 15 bases, in that order; junction bases with no gene match: 3. The method was immunoSEQ multiplex PCR; TCRdb's version includes in-frame clones alone and lacks a portion of them. The sample holds over 20,000 clones, 92% seen once. Material: peripheral blood, obtained before any cancer treatment. This receptor was identified in a man between 40 and 75 years old with stage III squamous cell lung carcinoma. The genes are TRBV30 and TRBJ2-1; 11 bases map to TRBD2. CDR3 coding DNA: TGTGCCTGGGGTAGCGGGAGGGCGTTCTTC. It specifies CAWGSGRAFF.